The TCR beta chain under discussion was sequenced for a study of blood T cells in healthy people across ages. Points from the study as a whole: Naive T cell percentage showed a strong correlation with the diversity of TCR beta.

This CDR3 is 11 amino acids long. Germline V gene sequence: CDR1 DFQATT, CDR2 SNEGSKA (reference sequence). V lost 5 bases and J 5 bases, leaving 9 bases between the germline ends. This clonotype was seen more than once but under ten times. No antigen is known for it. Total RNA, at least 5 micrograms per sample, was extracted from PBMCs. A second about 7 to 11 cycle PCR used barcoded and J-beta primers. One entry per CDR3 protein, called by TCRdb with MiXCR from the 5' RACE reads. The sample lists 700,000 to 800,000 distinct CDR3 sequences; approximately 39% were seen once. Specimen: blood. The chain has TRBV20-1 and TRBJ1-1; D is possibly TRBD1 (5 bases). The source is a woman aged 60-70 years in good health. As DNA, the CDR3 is TGCAGTGCTCCAGGGATGACTGAAGCTTTCTTT. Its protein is CSAPGMTEAFF.